This T cell receptor (beta chain) stems from a study of T cells in Graves' hyperthyroidism and ophthalmopathy. The study's findings and limits: Most clonotypes expanded in thyroid above 0.001 were likewise present in blood. Researchers report that a 13 V-J model separated ophthalmopathy from stable hyperthyroidism.

Notes on this clonotype: Its antigen is undetermined. A much larger clone lies one base from this, so it may be a read error.

From RNA transcripts, TCR beta CDR3 regions were amplified. Carried out on the TCR CDR3, a first-round RT-PCR used the HTBI primer set. TCRdb reprocessed the multiplex PCR reads via MiXCR and lists one record per CDR3 protein. The sample includes about 840,000 distinct CDR3 sequences, 35% to 45% of them seen just once. Germline V CDR1 and CDR2: SGHNT, YENEEA. This CDR3 is 15 amino acids long. Graves' hyperthyroidism was deemed stable absent ophthalmopathy progression within 18 months. J is TRBJ1-1 and V is TRBV11-3, with 7 bases that match TRBD1. Sequenced sample: blood. The receptor's source is a man aged 18 to 29 with Graves' hyperthyroidism. The CDR3 spells CASSLVRGGVTGAFF. In DNA, the CDR3 is TGTGCCAGCAGCTTAGTCAGAGGGGGCGTGACTGGAGCTTTCTTT. Together with reference TRBV11-3 and TRBJ1-1, the CDR3 gives the full variable domain: EAGVVQSPRYKIIEKKQPVAFWCNPISGHNTLYWYLQNLGQGPELLIRYENEEAVDDSQLPKDRFSAERLKGVDSTLKIQPAELGDSAVYLCASSLVRGGVTGAFFGQGTRLTVV.